This T cell receptor beta chain originates from a study of blood T cell repertoires in COVID-19. This CDR3 is 14 amino acids long. V lost 2 bases to trimming and J lost 5 bases, with 13 bases between them. Germline V gives CDR1 SGHRS, CDR2 YFSETQ. In the source study's methods: For nucleated cells, counts were estimated from reference gene primer amplification. TCRdb keeps only in-frame clones here, not all; method: immunoSEQ multiplex PCR. V and J calls and clone size are those listed in that table; D and trimming were worked out from the DNA. The data show about 160,000 clones, roughly four fifths seen once.

This chain joins TRBV5-1 and TRBJ2-5, with D possibly being TRBD2 (5 bases). The sequencing input was peripheral blood. The clonotype comes from a human donor with acute or convalescent COVID-19. The donor label of this sample is uncertain. This CDR3 reads CASSFAGNVETQYF. The CDR3 DNA reads TGCGCCAGCAGCTTTGCCGGGAACGTGGAGACCCAGTACTTC.